These 25 T cell receptor beta chains share one sample of origin, sequenced in a study of blood T cells in healthy people across ages. Combining a sample-barcoded 5' primer with a J-beta primer mix, a second PCR ran for about 6 to 11 cycles. TCRdb re-called the 5' RACE reads through MiXCR, storing one row per CDR3 protein. The data show over a million distinct CDR3 sequences, approximately 39% seen once. The sample taken for sequencing was blood. The receptors stem from a woman between 18 and 30 years old in good health.

This chain links TRBV4-1 with TRBJ2-7; 8 bases are a match to TRBD2. Germline V gene sequence: CDR1 MGHRA, CDR2 YSYEKL. J gave up 2 bases and V 4 bases, and 16 bases lay outside the gene matches. This CDR3 region has 18 residues. CDR3 protein: CASSPVLSIGGVAYEQYF. CDR3 DNA sequence: TGCGCCAGCAGCCCCGTGTTGAGTATCGGGGGGGTGGCCTACGAGCAGTACTTC.

In the case of this clonotype: A clone one base away is much larger, so this may be a read error. The chain links TRBV7-2 to TRBJ2-5; D unclear. V was shortened by 5 bases and J by 11 bases, with 21 bases between the two germline ends. CDR3 size: 14 residues. In germline, CDR1 is SGHTA, CDR2 FQGNSA. The CDR3 loop is CASSRGVSYNEQYF. CDR3 sequence (DNA): TGTGCCAGCAGCCGAGGTGTTTCCTACAATGAGCAGTACTTC.

This rearrangement joins TRBV29-1 to TRBJ1-4; D possibly corresponds to TRBD1 (6 bases). Trimming cost V 7 bases and J 0 bases, with 9 bases left between them. The CDR3 is made up of 13 amino acids. Per the germline V gene, CDR1 is SQVTM and CDR2 is ANQGSEA. Written as DNA, the CDR3 is TGCAGCGATGGGGGGCCAACTAATGAAAAACTGTTTTTT. Its protein product is CSDGGPTNEKLFF. Full variable domain (remainder filled in from reference TRBV29-1 and TRBJ1-4): SAVISQKPSRDICQRGTSLTIQCQVDSQVTMMFWYRQQPGQSLTLIATANQGSEATYESGFVIDKFPISRPNLTFSTLTVSNMSPEDSSIYLCSDGGPTNEKLFFGSGTQLSVL.

Notes on this clonotype: The junction and the germline gene differ at one end; a read error may be behind it. This chain links TRBV12-3 or TRBV12-4 with TRBJ2-7; D possibly matches TRBD1 or TRBD2 (5 bases each). The CDR3 covers 21 residues. CDR3 in DNA: TGTGCTAGCAGTTTACCGACCTGGGCAGGGACCAATATAAACTCCTACAATGAGCAGTACTTC. It encodes CASSLPTWAGTNINSYNEQYF.

This clonotype has more than one count but fewer than ten. The rearrangement uses TRBV18 and TRBJ2-5, with D possibly being TRBD1 (6 bases). Trimming cost V 3 bases and J 3 bases, with 11 bases left between them. The CDR3 extends over 14 amino acids. Germline V CDR1 and CDR2: KGHSH, LQKENI. The CDR3 sequence is CASSPMTGEETQYF. The CDR3, as DNA: TGTGCCAGCTCACCTATGACAGGAGAAGAGACCCAGTACTTC.

V usage is TRBV11-2 and J usage is TRBJ2-6; 11 bases are a match to TRBD2. Per germline, CDR1 SGHAT and CDR2 FQNNGV. The CDR3 runs 18 residues. The junction had 5 bases not matched to a gene; V was cut back by 4 bases and J by 0 bases. The CDR3 region has the DNA TGTGCCAGCAGCTCCGGACTAGCGGGTCCCTCTGGGGCCAACGTCCTGACTTTC. Protein sequence: CASSSGLAGPSGANVLTF.

The rearrangement joins TRBV6-1 to TRBJ2-7; TRBD2 agrees at 7 bases. The CDR3 is made up of 16 amino acids. Germline values: CDR1 MNHNS, CDR2 SASEGT. V dropped 0 bases and J dropped 2; count of bases not matched to a gene: 7. The CDR3 region has the DNA TGTGCCAGCAGTGAAGCGCTGCGGGGGACCACCTACGAGCAGTACTTC. Protein sequence: CASSEALRGTTYEQYF.

The rearrangement joins TRBV7-2 to TRBJ1-5, with D unresolved. Trimming left V 2 bases short and J 9 bases short, with 11 bases between. The CDR3 contains 13 residues. Germline CDR1 is SGHTA and CDR2 is FQGNSA. The CDR3 coding sequence is TGTGCCAGCAGCTTACAAAGTTATCGGCCCCAGCATTTT. It specifies CASSLQSYRPQHF.

The CDR3 DNA is TGTGCCAGCAGCTTCGCGGGAGGGCCGGAGACCCAGTACTTC. This encodes CASSFAGGPETQYF. J is TRBJ2-5 and V is TRBV7-2; the match to TRBD2 covers 9 bases. J was trimmed by 5 bases and V by 3 bases; bases with no gene match: 4. This CDR3 comprises 14 residues. Looked up from germline, CDR1 is SGHTA and CDR2 is FQGNSA.

In DNA, the CDR3 is TGTGCCACCAGCGGGCTGAGGGATACGCAGTATTTT. Protein sequence: CATSGLRDTQYF. The chain links TRBV6-5 to TRBJ2-3; D might be TRBD2 (6 bases). CDR1 is MNHEY and CDR2 is SVGAGI in the germline V gene. V lost 10 bases and J 6 bases, leaving 14 bases between the germline ends. CDR3 length: 12 residues.

V and J are TRBV6-5 and TRBJ2-3; D possibly corresponds to TRBD1 (7 bases). Germline-derived CDR1 and CDR2 are MNHEY and SVGAGI. The CDR3 runs to 16 residues. The V and J ends lost 5 bases and 3 bases respectively, with 18 bases between them. The CDR3 nucleotides are TGTGCCAGCAGTACCCACCCACAGGGGAGGACAGATACGCAGTATTTT. Protein sequence: CASSTHPQGRTDTQYF.

This clonotype has only a few counts. The V call is TRBV27, the J call TRBJ2-4; 8 nucleotides align to TRBD1. CDR1 and CDR2 (germline): MNHEY, SMNVEV (reference sequence). J was trimmed by 6 bases and V by 8 bases; bases with no gene match: 12. The CDR3 extends over 15 amino acids. The CDR3 DNA reads as TGTGCCAGCTCCTCGAAAGCCGGACAGGGAAACATTCAGTACTTC. Its protein product is CASSSKAGQGNIQYF.

V and J are TRBV20-1 and TRBJ2-5; D is perhaps TRBD2 (6 bases). This CDR3 is built from 16 residues. V was shortened by 2 bases and J by 5 bases, with 21 bases between the two germline ends. Germline loops: CDR1 DFQATT, CDR2 SNEGSKA (reference sequence). The CDR3 reads CSARLRDLPYSETQYF. The CDR3 coding sequence is TGCAGTGCTAGATTGCGGGACTTGCCGTACTCGGAGACCCAGTACTTC.

This chain links TRBV19 with TRBJ2-1, with 9 nucleotides matching TRBD2. The CDR3 has 13 amino acids. CDR1 and CDR2 (germline): LNHDA, SQIVND (reference sequence). V lost 6 bases to trimming and J lost 15 bases; unmatched junction nucleotides: 12. CDR3 residues: CASSAVWREGRFF. CDR3 bases: TGTGCCAGTAGCGCGGTGTGGCGGGAGGGCCGGTTCTTC.

The chain combines TRBV4-2 with TRBJ2-1, with 11 nucleotides matching TRBD2. CDR1 and CDR2 (germline): LGHNA, YNFKEQ. The CDR3 consists of 15 residues. Germline trimming cut 1 base from V and 7 bases from J; bases unmatched to any gene: 3. CDR3 amino acids: CASSQGGLAVNEQFF. The CDR3 DNA reads as TGTGCCAGCAGCCAAGGGGGACTAGCGGTGAATGAGCAGTTCTTC.

The chain is built from TRBV7-9 and TRBJ1-5, with 7 bases that match TRBD1. Trimming took 0 bases from V and 5 from J; bases not matched to a gene: 10. This CDR3 has 17 residues. The germline V gene has CDR1 SEHNR and CDR2 FQNEAQ (reference sequence). CDR3 loop: CASSLAGTAFGDQPQHF. As DNA, the CDR3 is TGTGCCAGCAGCTTAGCCGGGACAGCCTTTGGGGATCAGCCCCAGCATTTT.

The CDR3 sequence is CASSPSGVSEAFF. CDR3 nucleotides: TGTGCCAGCAGTCCGTCGGGGGTTTCTGAAGCTTTCTTT. The J gene is TRBJ1-1, the V gene TRBV12-3 or TRBV12-4; possible D gene TRBD1, 5 bases. V was shortened by 5 bases and J by 6 bases, with 13 bases between the two germline ends. The CDR3 totals 13 residues.

The chain links TRBV7-9 to TRBJ1-2; D ambiguous. Trimming left V 5 bases short and J 4 bases short, with 8 bases between. The germline V gene has CDR1 SEHNR and CDR2 FQNEAQ (reference sequence). CDR3 length: 12 residues. CDR3 sequence (DNA): TGTGCCAGCAGCCCAGAACGCTATGGCTACACCTTC. It yields the protein CASSPERYGYTF. The entire variable domain, with the rest obtained from reference TRBV7-9 and TRBJ1-2, is as follows: DTGVSQNPRHKITKRGQNVTFRCDPISEHNRLYWYRQTLGQGPEFLTYFQNEAQLEKSRLLSDRFSAERPKGSFSTLEIQRTEQGDSAMYLCASSPERYGYTFGSGTRLTVV.

This clonotype was seen only a few times. This chain links TRBV12-3 or TRBV12-4 with TRBJ1-5, with D possibly TRBD1 on 5 matching bases. The CDR3 covers 15 residues. V lost 1 base to trimming and J lost 5 bases, with 12 bases between them. The CDR3 DNA reads as TGTGCCAGCAGTTTAGTGCGGGGGAGAGATCAGCCCCAGCATTTT. Protein sequence: CASSLVRGRDQPQHF.

This clonotype was seen a handful of times. This rearrangement joins TRBV6-2 or TRBV6-3 to TRBJ2-1; TRBD2 aligns across 9 bases. Germline-derived CDR1 and CDR2 are MNHEY and SVGEGT. V shed 5 bases, J shed 8 bases, and the junction held 10 bases outside the gene matches. This CDR3 comprises 15 residues. The DNA for the CDR3 is TGTGCCAGCAGTCGCTTAGCGGGGGACGTCGATGAGCAGTTCTTC. Protein: CASSRLAGDVDEQFF.

V and J are TRBV12-3 or TRBV12-4 and TRBJ2-3; D not certain. The V and J ends lost 6 bases and 1 base respectively, with 17 bases between them. CDR3 size: 16 residues. CDR3: CASRPFLVPGTDTQYF. DNA for the CDR3: TGTGCCAGCAGGCCTTTCCTAGTCCCTGGCACAGATACGCAGTATTTT.

This chain links TRBV7-2 with TRBJ2-1; 12 nucleotides align to TRBD2. Trimming at V came to 4 bases and at J to 11 bases, leaving 9 bases not matched to a gene. The CDR3 sequence is 15 residues long. Per germline, CDR1 SGHTA and CDR2 FQGNSA. The CDR3, as DNA: TGTGCCAGCAGCTCACCTAGCGGGGGGGACAAGCAGCAGTTCTTC. It encodes CASSSPSGGDKQQFF.

The chain is built from TRBV6-5 and TRBJ1-2; 9 bases fit TRBD1. This CDR3 is 15 amino acids long. Germline CDR1 is MNHEY and CDR2 is SVGAGI. The junction had 14 bases not matched to a gene; V was cut back by 8 bases and J by 7 bases. For the CDR3, the DNA is TGTGCCAGCGGTTTTTATTCGGGACAGGGCTCTGGCTACACCTTC. Residues: CASGFYSGQGSGYTF.

This clonotype was picked up a small number of times. The J gene is TRBJ1-6, the V gene TRBV5-5; D is unclear. V dropped 1 base and J dropped 7 bases, with 12 bases sitting between them. CDR1 and CDR2 (germline): SGHKS, YYEKEE (reference sequence). This CDR3 contains 15 residues. CDR3 coding DNA: TGTGCCAGCAGCTTGTCTGGCGTAACAAATTCACCCCTCCACTTT. This gives the protein CASSLSGVTNSPLHF. Full variable domain (outside the CDR3, taken from reference TRBV5-5 and TRBJ1-6): DAGVTQSPTHLIKTRGQQVTLRCSPISGHKSVSWYQQVLGQGPQFIFQYYEKEERGRGNFPDRFSARQFPNYSSELNVNALLLGDSALYLCASSLSGVTNSPLHFGNGTRLTVT.

The chain recombines TRBV29-1 with TRBJ1-3, with TRBD1 as a possible D gene (6 bases). CDR3 size: 13 residues. Germline V gene data show CDR1 as SQVTM and CDR2 as ANQGSEA. V was shortened by 4 bases and J by 4 bases, with 11 bases between the two germline ends. The CDR3 bases are TGCAGCGTTGGGCAGGACAGCGGAAACACCATATATTTT. This gives the protein CSVGQDSGNTIYF.